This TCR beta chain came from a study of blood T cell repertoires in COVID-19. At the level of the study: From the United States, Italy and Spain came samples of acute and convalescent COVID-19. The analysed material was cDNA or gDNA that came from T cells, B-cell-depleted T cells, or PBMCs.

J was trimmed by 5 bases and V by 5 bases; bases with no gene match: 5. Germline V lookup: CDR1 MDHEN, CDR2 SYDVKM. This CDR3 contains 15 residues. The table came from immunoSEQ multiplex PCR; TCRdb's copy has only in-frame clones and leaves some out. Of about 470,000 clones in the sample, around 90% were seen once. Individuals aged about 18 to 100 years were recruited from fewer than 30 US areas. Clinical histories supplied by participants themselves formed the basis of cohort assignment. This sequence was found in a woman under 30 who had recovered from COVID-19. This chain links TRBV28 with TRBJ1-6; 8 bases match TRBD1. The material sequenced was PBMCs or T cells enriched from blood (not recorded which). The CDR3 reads CASSAPGQDNSPLHF. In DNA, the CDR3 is TGTGCCAGCAGTGCCCCGGGACAGGATAATTCACCCCTCCACTTT.